This T cell receptor beta chain was sequenced during a study of T-cell reconstitution after alpha-beta-depleted transplantation in children. Preparing the TCRbeta library involved the use of unique molecular identifiers. Via MiXCR, TCRdb re-called the PCR reads, giving one row per CDR3 protein. The sample carries about 600,000 distinct CDR3 sequences, approximately 10% recorded once. This clonotype was detected a few times. This specimen was PBMCs from the stem cell graft donor, taken from the stem cell graft. The TCR originated in a human donor who donated a stem cell graft to a child with acute myeloid leukemia.

The CDR3 sequence is CAWKRTIQETQYF. CDR3 sequence (DNA): TGTGCCTGGAAAAGGACTATCCAAGAGACCCAGTACTTC. V gene TRBV30 combines with J gene TRBJ2-5, with D tentatively TRBD2 (6 bases). Germline assignment: CDR1 GTSNPN and CDR2 SVGIG (reference sequence). The V end was cut by 4 bases, the J end by 1 base, with 10 bases between. The CDR3 has 13 residues.